The entry below describes one T cell receptor (beta chain). What it binds is not known. TCRdb's copy holds only in-frame clones and misses some; the assay was immunoSEQ multiplex PCR. The repertoire holds about 130,000 clones, with 90% as singletons. This entry is derived from a study of T cell responses to AZD1222 COVID-19 vaccine. General study findings and limits: It should be noted that donors were predominantly white British and more often female, and clonal diversity was possibly underestimated.

Germline V CDR1 and CDR2: MNHEY, SVGAGI. The V end was cut by 0 bases, the J end by 0 bases, with 5 bases between. The length of the CDR3 is 15 residues. This sample comprised peripheral blood, obtained on day 0 of MenACWY control vaccination. This clonotype originated in an adult in good health. This chain links TRBV6-5 with TRBJ2-2, with D possibly matching TRBD2 (5 bases). The CDR3 sequence: CASSYSGTNTGELFF. The DNA of the CDR3 is TGTGCCAGCAGTTACTCCGGGACGAACACCGGGGAGCTGTTTTTT.